The 31 T cell receptor beta chains given below trace back to one sample, sequenced in a study of blood T cell repertoires in COVID-19. Repertoires were generated with immunoSEQ multiplex PCR, while TCRdb's copy carries only in-frame clones and drops some. Of around 140,000 clones listed, 70% to 80% are singletons. Source material: peripheral blood. These receptors were obtained from a woman aged 80 or older with active or convalescent COVID-19.

The CDR3 coding sequence is TGTGCCAGCAGTTTAGAGGGTTCGAACACCGGGGAGCTGTTTTTT. It yields the protein CASSLEGSNTGELFF. V usage is TRBV28 and J usage is TRBJ2-2; tentative D call: TRBD2 (5 bases). This CDR3 is 15 amino acids long. The germline V and J ends were trimmed by 2 bases and 0 bases, with 7 bases remaining between them. Germline V lookup: CDR1 MDHEN, CDR2 SYDVKM.

This chain links TRBV7-9 with TRBJ2-2; TRBD1 is a possible D gene (6 bases). Trimming shortened V by 2 bases and J by 5 bases, and 12 bases separated the two germline ends. Germline loops: CDR1 SEHNR, CDR2 FQNEAQ (reference sequence). This CDR3 contains 15 residues. The CDR3 DNA follows: TGTGCCAGCAGCTTATTACAGGGATTTACCGGGGAGCTGTTTTTT. This codes for CASSLLQGFTGELFF.

The CDR3 loop reads CASSRDRGSYEQYF. For the CDR3, the DNA is TGTGCCAGTAGCCGGGACAGGGGCTCCTACGAGCAGTACTTC. The V and J genes are TRBV19 and TRBJ2-7, with TRBD1 identical over 10 bases. V shed 6 bases and J 0 bases; nucleotides not matched to a gene: 2. The CDR3 totals 14 residues. CDR1 LNHDA and CDR2 SQIVND come from the germline V gene (reference sequence). The complete variable domain, with remaining parts taken from reference TRBV19 and TRBJ2-7, reads DGGITQSPKYLFRKEGQNVTLSCEQNLNHDAMYWYRQDPGQGLRLIYYSQIVNDFQKGDIAEGYSVSREKKESFPLTVTSAQKNPTAFYLCASSRDRGSYEQYFGPGTRLTVT.

V and J are TRBV12-3 or TRBV12-4 and TRBJ2-7, with D possibly being TRBD1 (5 bases). Trimming shortened V by 2 bases and J by 6 bases, and 11 bases separated the two germline ends. The CDR3 covers 13 residues. In nucleotides, the CDR3 is TGTGCCAGCAGTTTATACAGGATTGGCGAGCAGTACTTC. Encoded protein: CASSLYRIGEQYF.

The V gene is TRBV28, the J gene TRBJ1-4, with unresolved D. Trimming pared 6 bases from V and 4 bases from J, leaving 15 bases between. CDR1 is MDHEN, CDR2 SYDVKM, per germline. There are 15 residues in the CDR3. The CDR3 DNA reads as TGTGCCAGCAGCACGATCCGGAGCTTTAATGAAAAACTGTTTTTT. Residues: CASSTIRSFNEKLFF.

The chain has TRBV5-1 and TRBJ1-6; D is uncertain. Germline lookup yields CDR1 SGHRS and CDR2 YFSETQ. The CDR3 consists of 15 residues. Trimming pared 2 bases from V and 10 bases from J, leaving 16 bases between. The CDR3 region is CASSLDPALASPLHF. CDR3 sequence (DNA): TGCGCCAGCAGCTTAGATCCTGCCTTGGCATCACCCCTCCACTTT.

The chain carries TRBV28 and TRBJ1-1, with 8 bases aligning to TRBD1. From germline, CDR1 is MDHEN and CDR2 SYDVKM. Trimming cost V 5 bases and J 6 bases; bases outside gene matches: 14. CDR3 length: 16 residues. CDR3 DNA: TGTGCCAGCAGTCATCAGGGGGCGGTCAGGGAGTCTGAAGCTTTCTTT. It is translated as CASSHQGAVRESEAFF. Full variable domain (remainder filled in from reference TRBV28 and TRBJ1-1): DVKVTQSSRYLVKRTGEKVFLECVQDMDHENMFWYRQDPGLGLRLIYFSYDVKMKEKGDIPEGYSVSREKKERFSLILESASTNQTSMYLCASSHQGAVRESEAFFGQGTRLTVV.

This clone showed up just once. J is TRBJ1-1 and V is TRBV5-1, with D unclear. Germline lookup yields CDR1 SGHRS and CDR2 YFSETQ. V lost 5 bases to trimming and J lost 3 bases, with 14 bases between them. The CDR3 sequence is 14 residues long. DNA of the CDR3: TGCGCCAGCAGTCCAGCGGGATGGGACACTGAAGCTTTCTTT. Translating it yields CASSPAGWDTEAFF.

The chain has TRBV4-1 and TRBJ2-7; 11 positions match TRBD1. Germline V gene lookup returns CDR1 MGHRA and CDR2 YSYEKL. The CDR3 has 20 residues. The ends lost 1 base at V and 1 base at J; junction bases unmatched: 15. The CDR3 DNA sequence: TGCGCCAGCAGCCAAGTAGCCTCACGCCCCGGACAGGGGGCTTCCTACGAGCAGTACTTC. Translated, it gives CASSQVASRPGQGASYEQYF.

The chain couples TRBV15 to TRBJ2-1; 9 bases match TRBD2. The CDR3 totals 16 residues. CDR1 and CDR2 from the germline V gene are LNHNV and YYDKDF (reference sequence). The V gene end was trimmed by 0 bases and the J gene end by 8 bases; junction bases not matched to a gene: 8. CDR3 sequence: CATSRDLSGGRDEQFF. The CDR3 DNA sequence: TGTGCCACCAGCAGAGATCTCAGCGGGGGGCGGGATGAGCAGTTCTTC.

This clone was found a few times. The chain has TRBV5-4 and TRBJ1-2; 10 nucleotides align to TRBD1. The V segment lost 5 bases and the J segment 6 bases; nucleotides outside the gene matches: 10. CDR1 is SGHNT and CDR2 is YYREEE in the germline V gene (reference sequence). The CDR3 spans 15 residues. CDR3 amino acids: CASSPDRGRIHGYTF. The CDR3 DNA reads as TGTGCCAGCAGTCCCGACAGGGGGCGCATTCATGGCTACACCTTC.

The chain joins TRBV7-2 to TRBJ1-1, with TRBD1 identical over 7 bases. This CDR3 comprises 14 residues. CDR1 is SGHTA, CDR2 FQGNSA, per germline. The junction had 5 bases not matched to a gene; V was cut back by 1 base and J by 6 bases. The CDR3: CASSLVVTGSEAFF. The CDR3 DNA sequence: TGTGCCAGCAGCTTAGTGGTGACAGGGTCTGAAGCTTTCTTT.

The rearrangement uses TRBV30 and TRBJ1-2; tentative D call: TRBD1 (6 bases). CDR1 is GTSNPN and CDR2 is SVGIG in the germline V gene (reference sequence). Trimming removed 2 bases from V and 8 bases from J, with 12 bases in between. The CDR3 loop spans 12 amino acids. The CDR3 region has the DNA TGTGCCTGGAGTCTGGGGGCGGGCGGCTACACCTTC. Its protein product is CAWSLGAGGYTF.

This sequence joins TRBV7-2 and TRBJ1-2, with D unclear. V lost 4 bases and J 9 bases, leaving 18 bases between the germline ends. CDR1 and CDR2 from the germline V gene are SGHTA and FQGNSA. The CDR3 extends over 14 amino acids. The CDR3 region has the DNA TGTGCCAGCAGCTCCCCCCGGGGAATCGGAAGCTACACCTTC. This sequence encodes CASSSPRGIGSYTF. The variable domain in full, completed from reference TRBV7-2 and TRBJ1-2, reads GAGVSQSPSNKVTEKGKDVELRCDPISGHTALYWYRQSLGQGLEFLIYFQGNSAPDKSGLPSDRFSAERTGGSVSTLTIQRTQQEDSAVYLCASSSPRGIGSYTFGSGTRLTVV.

The V and J genes are TRBV19 and TRBJ2-5; 7 bases match TRBD2. This CDR3 is 15 amino acids long. The V segment lost 6 bases and the J segment 1 base; nucleotides outside the gene matches: 8. CDR1 and CDR2 from the germline V gene are LNHDA and SQIVND (reference sequence). For the CDR3, the DNA is TGTGCCAGTAGAAGGGGCGGACTAGGCCAAGAGACCCAGTACTTC. Protein product: CASRRGGLGQETQYF.

V usage is TRBV5-1 and J usage is TRBJ1-2; 7 nucleotides align to TRBD1. V was pared by 1 base and J by 4 bases, with 4 bases of the junction left unmatched. This CDR3 contains 14 residues. Germline loops: CDR1 SGHRS, CDR2 YFSETQ. The DNA of the CDR3 is TGCGCCAGCAGCTTGACGACAGGGCCCTATGGCTACACCTTC. Translated, it gives CASSLTTGPYGYTF. Full variable domain (missing parts from reference TRBV5-1 and TRBJ1-2): KAGVTQTPRYLIKTRGQQVTLSCSPISGHRSVSWYQQTPGQGLQFLFEYFSETQRNKGNFPGRFSGRQFSNSRSEMNVSTLELGDSALYLCASSLTTGPYGYTFGSGTRLTVV.

The genes are TRBV5-1 and TRBJ2-1; D call uncertain. Trimming removed 3 bases at V and 5 bases at J, with 9 bases between. Germline assignment: CDR1 SGHRS and CDR2 YFSETQ. CDR3 length: 13 amino acids. This CDR3 reads CASSSTVNNEQFF. The CDR3 nucleotides are TGCGCCAGCAGCTCTACAGTTAACAATGAGCAGTTCTTC.

About this clone itself: The sample contains more than one DNA sequence encoding this CDR3. V and J are TRBV7-9 and TRBJ2-5; the match to TRBD2 covers 9 bases. Germline loops: CDR1 SEHNR, CDR2 FQNEAQ (reference sequence). J lost 0 bases, V lost 1 base, and 3 bases had no gene match. CDR3 length equals 16 residues. The CDR3 loop reads CASSLGAGGYQETQYF. The CDR3 region has the DNA TGTGCCAGCAGCTTAGGCGCGGGGGGGTACCAAGAGACCCAGTACTTC.

V and J are TRBV28 and TRBJ1-2; D unclear. V was clipped by 3 bases and J by 7 bases, with 9 bases between them. The CDR3 has 12 residues. CDR1 is MDHEN, CDR2 SYDVKM, per germline. In nucleotides, the CDR3 is TGTGCCAGCAGTTTTCTTACCGGTGGCTACACCTTC. Translated: CASSFLTGGYTF.

The rearrangement joins TRBV6-5 to TRBJ1-1; D gene uncertain. The germline V gene has CDR1 MNHEY and CDR2 SVGAGI. CDR3 length equals 13 residues. The V end was cut by 6 bases, the J end by 5 bases, with 13 bases between. CDR3 sequence (DNA): TGTGCCAGCAGCCTGACCCGGAGGACTGAAGCTTTCTTT. It yields the protein CASSLTRRTEAFF.

The chain has TRBV19 and TRBJ1-5; D not resolved. The CDR3 covers 13 residues. V was trimmed by 3 bases and J by 3 bases, leaving 6 bases between them. Looked up from germline, CDR1 is LNHDA and CDR2 is SQIVND (reference sequence). CDR3 DNA: TGTGCCAGTAGTATGGCAGACAATCAGCCCCAGCATTTT. It is translated as CASSMADNQPQHF.

This clone was seen a handful of times. This sequence joins TRBV30 and TRBJ1-1, with D uncertain. Germline V gene data show CDR1 as GTSNPN and CDR2 as SVGIG (reference sequence). The CDR3 has 13 amino acids. V was pared by 7 bases and J by 1 base, with 13 bases between. CDR3 in DNA: TGTGCCTCCTCGGAAGGGAGGAACACTGAAGCTTTCTTT. This encodes CASSEGRNTEAFF.

V gene TRBV19 combines with J gene TRBJ1-1; 7 bases are a match to TRBD1. The CDR3 length is 14 residues. In germline, CDR1 is LNHDA, CDR2 SQIVND (reference sequence). V lost 5 bases to trimming and J lost 1 base; unmatched junction nucleotides: 4. CDR3 sequence (DNA): TGTGCCAGTAGTCACAGGGGCCAGAACACTGAAGCTTTCTTT. Translated, it gives CASSHRGQNTEAFF.

This clone was counted once. The V call is TRBV6-5, the J call TRBJ2-1; 8 positions agree with TRBD2. J was trimmed by 4 bases and V by 8 bases; bases with no gene match: 7. CDR3 length: 14 residues. The germline CDR1 and CDR2 sequences are MNHEY and SVGAGI. The CDR3 nucleotides are TGTGCCAGCCCGAGCGGGGGCCTGTACAATGAGCAGTTCTTC. Its translation is CASPSGGLYNEQFF.

This clone showed up just once. The genes are TRBV28 and TRBJ1-5; D might be TRBD1 (6 bases). CDR3 length equals 16 residues. Germline CDR1 is MDHEN and CDR2 is SYDVKM. V lost 6 bases and J 2 bases, leaving 17 bases between the germline ends. DNA for the CDR3: TGTGCCAGCAGCAAACAACAGGGCGGCGGCAATCAGCCCCAGCATTTT. Protein product: CASSKQQGGGNQPQHF.

This clone was detected once. V usage is TRBV9 and J usage is TRBJ2-3; 11 bases line up with TRBD2. From germline, CDR1 is SGDLS and CDR2 YYNGEE. The trim removed 4 bases at V and 0 bases at J, leaving 19 bases unmatched. The CDR3 spans 21 residues. The CDR3 region is CASSLSQPLAGGLGSTDTQYF. The CDR3 region has the DNA TGTGCCAGCAGCCTATCACAACCCCTAGCGGGGGGCCTTGGGAGCACAGATACGCAGTATTTT.

This chain joins TRBV29-1 and TRBJ1-1; 9 bases are a match to TRBD1. Germline values: CDR1 SQVTM, CDR2 ANQGSEA. After removal of 4 bases from V and 1 base from J, the junction contained 13 bases not matched to a gene. The CDR3 contains 17 residues. The CDR3 DNA reads as TGCAGCGTTGTGCGGGGACAGGGAAGTGGAAAGAACACTGAAGCTTTCTTT. This encodes CSVVRGQGSGKNTEAFF.

This clone turned up a few times. The chain combines TRBV28 with TRBJ1-2; 9 bases map to TRBD1. J gave up 4 bases and V 10 bases, and 10 bases lay outside the gene matches. The CDR3 runs to 14 residues. Germline V gene sequence: CDR1 MDHEN, CDR2 SYDVKM. CDR3 bases: TGTGCCATCCAAAACAGGGGGCGCGTCTATGGCTACACCTTC. Translating gives CAIQNRGRVYGYTF.

This clone was picked up a small number of times. The gene calls are TRBV28 and TRBJ1-3, with 8 bases that match TRBD1. Germline V gene lookup returns CDR1 MDHEN and CDR2 SYDVKM. The trim removed 7 bases at V and 2 bases at J, leaving 7 bases unmatched. This CDR3 has 15 amino acids. CDR3 nucleotides: TGTGCCAGCACCGCGGACAGGGTGGCTGGAAACACCATATATTTT. As protein: CASTADRVAGNTIYF. Full variable domain (rest looked up from reference TRBV28 and TRBJ1-3): DVKVTQSSRYLVKRTGEKVFLECVQDMDHENMFWYRQDPGLGLRLIYFSYDVKMKEKGDIPEGYSVSREKKERFSLILESASTNQTSMYLCASTADRVAGNTIYFGEGSWLTVV.

The V gene is TRBV7-9, the J gene TRBJ1-1; 7 nucleotides line up with TRBD1. The germline V gene encodes CDR1 SEHNR and CDR2 FQNEAQ (reference sequence). The V gene end was trimmed by 5 bases and the J gene end by 4 bases; junction bases not matched to a gene: 13. CDR3 length equals 16 residues. The CDR3 loop reads CASSIQRQGPSTEAFF. Written as DNA, the CDR3 is TGTGCCAGCAGCATACAAAGACAGGGCCCAAGCACTGAAGCTTTCTTT.

The rearrangement joins TRBV6-5 to TRBJ1-2; D not resolved. CDR3 length: 15 amino acids. CDR1 and CDR2 (germline): MNHEY, SVGAGI. The ends were cut back, 5 bases at V and 0 bases at J, with 13 bases in the middle. CDR3 in amino acids: CASSRTMEANYGYTF. CDR3 DNA: TGTGCCAGCAGTCGGACCATGGAGGCTAACTATGGCTACACCTTC.